The rows below give T cell receptor beta chains drawn from one sample of a study of molecular identifiers for immune sequencing clone quantification. TCRdb reprocessed the PCR reads with MiXCR, giving one entry per CDR3 protein. Of a few hundred thousand distinct CDR3 sequences in the sample, around 23% were seen once. The sample was naive CD8+ T cells from blood, with Jurkat cell RNA spiked in. These receptors originate from a human donor in good health. Some libraries in this study had Jurkat cell RNA spiked in. The CDR3 runs from the conserved cysteine through the conserved F or W. Fields, in order: V gene, clone size, J gene, D gene, CDR3 DNA, CDR3 protein. D genes are given only for firm matches. A clone size is listed for some rows: how often the clone was seen (once, few, many), or a class if it is expanded.

TRBV7-2	many	TRBJ1-1	TRBD1	TGTGCCAGCAGGAGGACAGGGAACACTGAAGCTTTCTTT	CASRRTGNTEAFF
TRBV6-2/TRBV6-3	-	TRBJ1-2	TRBD1	TGTGCCAGCAGTTTGTGGACAGGGGACTATGGCTACACCTTC	CASSLWTGDYGYTF
TRBV4-3	few	TRBJ2-3	-	TGCGCCAGCAGCCAAACTTTTCCTGGATGGGGTAACTATAGCACAGATACGCAGTATTTT	CASSQTFPGWGNYSTDTQYF
TRBV2	-	TRBJ2-2	-	TGTGCCAGCAGTGAAATGGGATCCGGGGAGCTGTTTTTT	CASSEMGSGELFF
TRBV27	few	TRBJ2-7	TRBD1	TGTGCCAGCAGTTTATGGTACAGGGGGGACCACGAGCAGTACTTC	CASSLWYRGDHEQYF
TRBV4-1	few	TRBJ2-7	-	TGCGCCAGCAGCCAAGATAGAACAGAGCAGTACTTC	CASSQDRTEQYF
TRBV12-3/TRBV12-4	-	TRBJ1-2	-	TGTGCCAGCTTTGCGGGCCAGGATGGCTACACCTTC	CASFAGQDGYTF
TRBV7-6	-	TRBJ2-3	-	TGTGCCAGCTCGGACTATGGCACAGATACGCAGTATTTT	CASSDYGTDTQYF
TRBV13	many	TRBJ2-7	-	TGTGCCAGCAGCGGCCCGGACCAAGGAATCTACGAGCAGTACTTC	CASSGPDQGIYEQYF
TRBV24-1	few	TRBJ2-1	TRBD1	TGTGCCACCAGAAAGACAGGGAATGGTGAGCAGTTCTTC	CATRKTGNGEQFF
TRBV4-1	few	TRBJ2-1	-	TGCGCCAGCAGCCAAGAGGCAGGGGCCGTCAATGAGCAGTTCTTC	CASSQEAGAVNEQFF
TRBV7-6	few	TRBJ2-5	TRBD2	TGTGCCAGCAGGACAACTAGCGGGGTTGAGACCCAGTACTTC	CASRTTSGVETQYF
TRBV29-1	many	TRBJ2-7	-	TGTGCCGTTAGAGAGGGAAACTCCTACGAGCAGTACTTC	CAVREGNSYEQYF
TRBV28	-	TRBJ2-7	-	TGTGCCAGCATCGTGCGGGGAGGCCACGAGCAGTACTTC	CASIVRGGHEQYF
TRBV11-2	-	TRBJ2-1	-	TGTGCCAGCAGCCCCTCAGGGGGGGGATCGGGTTACAATGAGCAGTTCTTC	CASSPSGGGSGYNEQFF
TRBV7-8	few	TRBJ1-5	-	TGTGCCAGCAGCCCTTTAGCCCAGGTCGATCAGCCCCAGCATTTT	CASSPLAQVDQPQHF
TRBV4-1	-	TRBJ1-1	-	TGCGCCAGCAGCCCATCCCGTCACACTGAAGCTTTCTTT	CASSPSRHTEAFF
TRBV20-1	-	TRBJ2-7	-	TGCAGTGCTAGAGATCTTGATGCCATCTCCTACGAGCAGTACTTC	CSARDLDAISYEQYF
TRBV11-3	-	TRBJ2-2	-	TGTGCCAGCAGCTTTGGGGGGACCGCAACGACCGGGGAGCTGTTTTTT	CASSFGGTATTGELFF
TRBV12-3/TRBV12-4	many	TRBJ2-2	-	TGTGCCAGCAGTTTAGAGGAGGACACCGGGGAGCTGTTTTTT	CASSLEEDTGELFF
TRBV10-3	-	TRBJ1-1	TRBD1	TGTGCCATCAGCTTCGGGGACAGCACTGAAGCTTTCTTT	CAISFGDSTEAFF
TRBV5-4	many	TRBJ2-1	-	TGTGCCAGCAGCCAAGTCCCAGGTGAGCAGTTCTTC	CASSQVPGEQFF
TRBV20-1	-	TRBJ1-5	TRBD1	TGCAGTGCTAAACGAGGGACAGGGTATAGCAATCAGCCCCAGCATTTT	CSAKRGTGYSNQPQHF
TRBV9	many	TRBJ2-1	-	TGTGCCAGCAGCTTATCCGACATCTACAATGAGCAGTTCTTC	CASSLSDIYNEQFF
TRBV5-1	-	TRBJ2-7	-	TGTGCCAGCAGCCCCGCGGTGGGGATCTTCTACGAGCAGTACTTC	CASSPAVGIFYEQYF
TRBV24-1	few	TRBJ2-1	-	TGTGCCACCAGCCCTTGGAGGGAGTGGAGCAATGAGCAGTTCTTC	CATSPWREWSNEQFF